Reported below is one T cell receptor beta chain. Its antigen is as yet unknown. The CDR3 length is 13 residues. V dropped 10 bases and J dropped 4; count of bases not matched to a gene: 9. In germline, CDR1 is MNHEY, CDR2 SMNVEV (reference sequence). Some clones are missing from TCRdb's copy, which holds only in-frame ones; the method was immunoSEQ multiplex PCR. The sample lists some 60,000 clones; approximately 96% were seen once. The data belong to a study of cytomegalovirus exposure and HLA in healthy donors. Study outcomes and limitations: It was found in a later analysis that first-cohort TCR clusters tended to co-occur in the 130 or so validation repertoires. Rarity marked most TCR sequences, yet some public TCRs occurred in many donors.

The chain is built from TRBV27 and TRBJ2-5; TRBD2 matches 7 bases. Specimen: PBMCs. The sequence was obtained from a man between 18 and 29 years old in good health and CMV-seronegative. The CDR3 region is CATNGGRGETQYF. CDR3 bases: TGTGCCACCAACGGCGGGAGAGGAGAGACCCAGTACTTC.